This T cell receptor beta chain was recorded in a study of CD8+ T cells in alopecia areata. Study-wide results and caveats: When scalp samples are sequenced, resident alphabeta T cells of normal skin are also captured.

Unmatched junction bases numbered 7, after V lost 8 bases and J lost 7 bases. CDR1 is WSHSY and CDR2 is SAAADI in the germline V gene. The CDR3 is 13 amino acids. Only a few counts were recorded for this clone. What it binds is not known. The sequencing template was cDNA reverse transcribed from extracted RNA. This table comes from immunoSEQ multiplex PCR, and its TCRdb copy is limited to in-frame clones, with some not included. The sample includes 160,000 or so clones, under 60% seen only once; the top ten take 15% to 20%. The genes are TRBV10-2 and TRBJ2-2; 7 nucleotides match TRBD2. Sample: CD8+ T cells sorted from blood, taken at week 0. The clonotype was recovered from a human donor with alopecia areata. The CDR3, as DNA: TGCGCCAGCCGGGGGGAACTTGGCGGGGAGCTGTTTTTT. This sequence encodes CASRGELGGELFF.